One and the same sample provided the 17 T cell receptor beta chains below, sequenced in a study of blood T cells in healthy people across ages. For the second PCR, which ran for 7 to 11 cycles, a sample-barcoded 5' primer and a J-beta primer mix were used. TCRdb passed the 5' RACE reads through MiXCR, listing each CDR3 protein once. This sample carries under 800,000 distinct CDR3 sequences, over 20% of them seen once, and the ten largest clones take 3% to 4%. The sequenced sample was blood. Receptor source: a man between 65 and 85 years old in good health.

This clonotype was observed a handful of times. The V gene is TRBV20-1, the J gene TRBJ2-7; D gene unclear. The CDR3 length is 15 residues. Trimming took 1 base from V and 6 from J, leaving 19 bases between them. The germline V gene has CDR1 DFQATT and CDR2 SNEGSKA (reference sequence). The CDR3 region is CSARAFTSGPSEQYF. The CDR3 coding sequence is TGCAGTGCTAGAGCCTTTACCTCTGGGCCTTCCGAGCAGTACTTC.

This clonotype occurred a few times. The rearrangement links TRBV20-1 to TRBJ2-2; tentative D call: TRBD2 (5 bases). Germline assignment: CDR1 DFQATT and CDR2 SNEGSKA (reference sequence). V was shortened by 5 bases and J by 5 bases, with 9 bases between the two germline ends. CDR3 size: 12 residues. CDR3 DNA: TGCAGTGCTTCAAGAGGGACCGGGGAGCTGTTTTTT. It codes for CSASRGTGELFF.

A single count supports this clonotype. The rearrangement links TRBV7-2 to TRBJ2-3; D remains ambiguous. The germline V and J ends were trimmed by 5 bases and 4 bases, with 10 bases remaining between them. Per germline, CDR1 SGHTA and CDR2 FQGNSA. The CDR3 covers 13 residues. The CDR3 DNA reads TGTGCCAGCAGCACAAATCCCCCAGATACGCAGTATTTT. Encoded protein: CASSTNPPDTQYF.

The V and J genes are TRBV7-2 and TRBJ1-1; D not resolved. Between the trimmed V and J ends, which lost 4 bases and 1 base, there was a span of 7 bases. There are 13 residues in the CDR3. Germline CDR1 SGHTA, CDR2 FQGNSA. CDR3 bases: TGTGCCAGCAGCTGGGCAGAGAACACTGAAGCTTTCTTT. Its protein product is CASSWAENTEAFF.

This clonotype was seen many times. The chain is built from TRBV20-1 and TRBJ2-7, with D perhaps assigned TRBD1 or TRBD2 (5 bases each). The CDR3 loop spans 15 amino acids. Germline CDR1 and CDR2: DFQATT and SNEGSKA (reference sequence). The V and J ends lost 3 bases and 6 bases respectively, with 21 bases between them. The CDR3 is CSASPQGPGVGEQYF. In DNA form, the CDR3 reads TGCAGTGCTAGCCCTCAGGGACCCGGGGTGGGCGAGCAGTACTTC.

This clonotype has only a few counts. The rearrangement uses TRBV20-1 and TRBJ2-3; D may be TRBD2 (5 bases). Trimming removed 6 bases at V and 7 bases at J, with 20 bases between. This CDR3 is 14 amino acids long. Per the germline V gene, CDR1 is DFQATT and CDR2 is SNEGSKA (reference sequence). The CDR3 nucleotides are TGCAGTGCGTACGGGGAAGAATTTTTTTATACGCAGTATTTT. This translates into CSAYGEEFFYTQYF.

The rearrangement joins TRBV18 to TRBJ1-6; unclear D gene. Deletions cut 3 bases from V and 13 bases from J, with 13 bases between. The CDR3 covers 13 residues. Germline V gene sequence: CDR1 KGHSH, CDR2 LQKENI. This CDR3 reads CASSPGSRAPLHF. CDR3 bases: TGTGCCAGCTCACCTGGTTCGAGGGCTCCCCTCCACTTT.

The rearrangement links TRBV5-1 to TRBJ2-3; no firm D call. The CDR3 covers 15 residues. Germline V gene lookup returns CDR1 SGHRS and CDR2 YFSETQ. Trimming removed 4 bases at V and 0 bases at J, with 12 bases between. The CDR3 sequence: CASSQNSASTDTQYF. In DNA form, the CDR3 reads TGCGCCAGCAGCCAAAATAGTGCTAGCACAGATACGCAGTATTTT.

The V call is TRBV29-1, the J call TRBJ2-5; 10 nucleotides align to TRBD2. Judging by the DNA end, TRBJ2-1 fits better; the J call may be wrong. CDR1 is SQVTM and CDR2 is ANQGSEA in the germline V gene. The CDR3 runs 13 residues. CDR3 in DNA: TGCAGCGTTGAGCTAGCGGGAGCCAGCGAGCAGTTCTTC. Translation: CSVELAGASEQFF.

The chain couples TRBV3-1 to TRBJ1-3; no reliable D call. Germline CDR1 LGHDT, CDR2 YNNKEL (reference sequence). The CDR3 has 12 amino acids. V lost 0 bases, J lost 8 bases, and 5 bases lay in between. CDR3 in DNA: TGTGCCAGCAGCCAAGATCGGTACACCATATATTTT. Protein: CASSQDRYTIYF. The whole variable domain, remainder taken from reference TRBV3-1 and TRBJ1-3, is DTAVSQTPKYLVTQMGNDKSIKCEQNLGHDTMYWYKQDSKKFLKIMFSYNNKELIINETVPNRFSPKSPDKAHLNLHINSLELGDSAVYFCASSQDRYTIYFGEGSWLTVV.

This clonotype has a handful of counts. This sequence joins TRBV5-1 and TRBJ2-3, with D tentatively TRBD2 (6 bases). Trimming removed 0 bases from V and 3 bases from J, with 11 bases in between. Germline loops: CDR1 SGHRS, CDR2 YFSETQ. This CDR3 has 15 residues. In DNA form, the CDR3 reads TGCGCCAGCAGCTTGGCGGGGGTTGCAACAGATACGCAGTATTTT. Translated: CASSLAGVATDTQYF.

This chain joins TRBV6-4 and TRBJ1-1, with D possibly being TRBD1 (5 bases). This CDR3 is 15 amino acids long. V lost 5 bases, J lost 5 bases, and 18 bases lay in between. Looked up from germline, CDR1 is MRHNA and CDR2 is SNTAGT. The DNA of the CDR3 is TGTGCCAGCAGTACCGACAGCTCCCCCGGGACTGAAGCTTTCTTT. It is translated as CASSTDSSPGTEAFF.

The V call is TRBV5-1, the J call TRBJ2-1; TRBD2 matches 13 bases. In germline, CDR1 is SGHRS, CDR2 YFSETQ. The CDR3 extends over 15 amino acids. Unmatched junction bases numbered 2, after V lost 0 bases and J lost 8 bases. The DNA for the CDR3 is TGCGCCAGCAGCTTGGTACTAGCGGGAGGGCATGAGCAGTTCTTC. Translated, it gives CASSLVLAGGHEQFF.

The sample holds a few counts of this clonotype. This chain connects TRBV4-1 to TRBJ2-7; 10 positions match TRBD2. The ends lost 0 bases at V and 7 bases at J; junction bases unmatched: 6. This CDR3 is 15 amino acids long. Germline loops: CDR1 MGHRA, CDR2 YSYEKL. The CDR3 DNA reads as TGCGCCAGCAGCCAAGATAGCGGGAGGCCGTTAGAGCAGTACTTC. Amino acid sequence: CASSQDSGRPLEQYF.

This clonotype has only a few counts. The V and J genes are TRBV7-2 and TRBJ1-2; D call uncertain. This CDR3 contains 13 residues. Germline CDR1 and CDR2: SGHTA and FQGNSA. V was clipped by 5 bases and J by 3 bases, with 10 bases between them. In nucleotides, the CDR3 is TGTGCCAGCAGCCCCCTGGTTGACTATGGCTACACCTTC. This encodes CASSPLVDYGYTF. The variable domain in full, completed from reference TRBV7-2 and TRBJ1-2, reads GAGVSQSPSNKVTEKGKDVELRCDPISGHTALYWYRQSLGQGLEFLIYFQGNSAPDKSGLPSDRFSAERTGGSVSTLTIQRTQQEDSAVYLCASSPLVDYGYTFGSGTRLTVV.

This clonotype was seen only a few times. J is TRBJ2-2 and V is TRBV5-1; 10 positions agree with TRBD2. The CDR3 is 14 residues long. Germline loops: CDR1 SGHRS, CDR2 YFSETQ. With 6 bases clipped from V and 5 bases from J, the junction kept 4 bases outside the gene matches. DNA for the CDR3: TGCGCCAGCACCCGGACTAGCGGTACCGGGGAGCTGTTTTTT. Protein sequence: CASTRTSGTGELFF.

This clonotype was seen more than once but under ten times. The chain couples TRBV3-1 to TRBJ2-4; D not certain. The ends were cut back, 1 base at V and 8 bases at J, with 6 bases in the middle. CDR1 is LGHDT and CDR2 is YNNKEL in the germline V gene (reference sequence). There are 12 residues in the CDR3. DNA for the CDR3: TGTGCCAGCAGCCAAGTATCCGACATTCAGTACTTC. Protein sequence: CASSQVSDIQYF.